The 7 T cell receptor beta chains listed next were all sequenced from one sample in a study of cytomegalovirus exposure and HLA in healthy donors (dated by TCRdb to about 2017). Receptors were amplified or captured by the immunoSEQ multiplex PCR assay. The multiplex PCR relied on a mix of 60 forward primers for TCR Vbeta segments and 13 reverse primers for TCR Jbeta segments. What TCRdb holds here is the immuneACCESS table cut down to in-frame rearrangements. Part of the clones is not present; checked against another copy, under half of the missing clones reflect an unresolved V gene, and the others are unexplained. This sample gives roughly 100,000 clones in total; roughly three quarters of them show up just once. The leading ten clones occupy less than 5% of the sample. The material sequenced was PBMCs. All receptors derive from a woman in her thirties or forties in good health and CMV-seronegative.

This sequence joins TRBV11-2 and TRBJ1-2; D not resolved. CDR3 length: 14 residues. Germline lookup yields CDR1 SGHAT and CDR2 FQNNGV. V was pared by 1 base and J by 1 base, with 7 bases between. The CDR3 DNA sequence: TGTGCCAGCAGCTTAGCGGGAAATAACTATGGCTACACCTTC. Protein: CASSLAGNNYGYTF. Supplemented by reference TRBV11-2 and TRBJ1-2, the full variable domain reads EAGVAQSPRYKIIEKRQSVAFWCNPISGHATLYWYQQILGQGPKLLIQFQNNGVVDDSQLPKDRFSAERLKGVDSTLKIQPAKLEDSAVYLCASSLAGNNYGYTFGSGTRLTVV.

The chain couples TRBV19 to TRBJ2-1, with 12 bases that match TRBD1. Germline CDR1 is LNHDA and CDR2 is SQIVND (reference sequence). The CDR3 loop spans 15 amino acids. V shed 3 bases and J 8 bases; nucleotides not matched to a gene: 5. For the CDR3, the DNA is TGTGCCAGTAGTATTCCGGGACAGGGGGCTTATGAGCAGTTCTTC. Its protein is CASSIPGQGAYEQFF.

The chain uses TRBV5-8 and TRBJ2-2; the D gene is possibly TRBD1 (5 bases). The germline CDR1 and CDR2 sequences are SGHTS and YDEGEE. Deletions cut 0 bases from V and 1 base from J, with 7 bases between. The CDR3 is 15 amino acids. The CDR3 protein is CASSLGQLNTGELFF. As DNA, the CDR3 is TGTGCCAGCAGCTTGGGACAGCTGAACACCGGGGAGCTGTTTTTT.

This chain uses TRBV6-6 with TRBJ1-1; 7 bases line up with TRBD1. The germline gives CDR1 MNHNY, CDR2 SVGAGI (reference sequence). This CDR3 has 15 residues. V trimming: 5 bases; J trimming: 5 bases; junction bases outside the gene matches: 11. CDR3 in amino acids: CASSRQGLGLTEAFF. In nucleotides, the CDR3 is TGTGCCAGCAGTAGACAGGGTTTGGGCTTGACTGAAGCTTTCTTT.

CDR3 amino acids: CASSHLGGTGELFF. DNA of the CDR3: TGTGCCAGCAGCCATCTCGGGGGCACCGGGGAGCTGTTTTTT. The gene calls are TRBV7-9 and TRBJ2-2; tentative D call: TRBD2 (6 bases). Trimming shortened V by 5 bases and J by 4 bases, and 11 bases separated the two germline ends. The germline V gene has CDR1 SEHNR and CDR2 FQNEAQ (reference sequence). This CDR3 region has 14 residues.

The chain carries TRBV9 and TRBJ2-2; TRBD2 is a possible D gene (6 bases). V shed 5 bases and J shed 4 bases, with 12 bases lying between them. CDR1 is SGDLS and CDR2 is YYNGEE in the germline V gene. This CDR3 has 14 amino acids. CDR3 bases: TGTGCCAGCAGTACCATGGGGGGCACCGGGGAGCTGTTTTTT. This translates into CASSTMGGTGELFF.

The genes are TRBV10-1 and TRBJ1-1; TRBD1 agrees at 7 bases. The CDR3 consists of 13 residues. Germline V lookup: CDR1 WNHNN, CDR2 SYGVQD (reference sequence). Unmatched junction bases numbered 8, after V lost 6 bases and J lost 7 bases. The CDR3 spells CASRPDQGGEAFF. The DNA of the CDR3 is TGCGCCAGCAGACCAGACCAGGGGGGTGAAGCTTTCTTT.